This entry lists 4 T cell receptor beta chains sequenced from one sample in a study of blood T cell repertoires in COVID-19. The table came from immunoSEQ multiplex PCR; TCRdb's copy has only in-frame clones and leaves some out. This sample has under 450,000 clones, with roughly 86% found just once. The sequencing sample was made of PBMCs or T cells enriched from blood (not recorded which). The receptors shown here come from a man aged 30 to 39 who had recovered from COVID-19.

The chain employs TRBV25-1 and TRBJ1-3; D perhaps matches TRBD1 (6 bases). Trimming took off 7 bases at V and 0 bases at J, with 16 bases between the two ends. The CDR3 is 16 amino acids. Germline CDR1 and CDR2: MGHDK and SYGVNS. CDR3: CASTEGGGHSGNTIYF. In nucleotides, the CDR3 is TGTGCCAGCACCGAGGGGGGGGGCCACTCTGGAAACACCATATATTTT.

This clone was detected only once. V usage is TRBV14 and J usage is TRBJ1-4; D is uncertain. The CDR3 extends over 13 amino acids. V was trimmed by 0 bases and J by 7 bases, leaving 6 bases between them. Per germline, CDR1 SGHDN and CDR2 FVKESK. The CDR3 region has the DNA TGTGCCAGCAGCCAAGAGGCGGGTGAAAAACTGTTTTTT. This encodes CASSQEAGEKLFF.

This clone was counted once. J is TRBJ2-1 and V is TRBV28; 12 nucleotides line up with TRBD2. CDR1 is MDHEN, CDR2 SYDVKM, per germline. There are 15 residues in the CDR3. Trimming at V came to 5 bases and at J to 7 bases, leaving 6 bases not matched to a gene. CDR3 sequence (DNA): TGTGCCAGCAGTGCCCTAGCGGGGGGGATTAATGAGCAGTTCTTC. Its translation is CASSALAGGINEQFF.

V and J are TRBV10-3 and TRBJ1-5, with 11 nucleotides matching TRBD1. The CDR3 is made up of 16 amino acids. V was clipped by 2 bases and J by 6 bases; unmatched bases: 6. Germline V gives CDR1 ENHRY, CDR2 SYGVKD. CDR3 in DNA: TGTGCCATCAGTGAGCCCGGACAGGGGGCAGGTCAGCCCCAGCATTTT. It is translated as CAISEPGQGAGQPQHF.